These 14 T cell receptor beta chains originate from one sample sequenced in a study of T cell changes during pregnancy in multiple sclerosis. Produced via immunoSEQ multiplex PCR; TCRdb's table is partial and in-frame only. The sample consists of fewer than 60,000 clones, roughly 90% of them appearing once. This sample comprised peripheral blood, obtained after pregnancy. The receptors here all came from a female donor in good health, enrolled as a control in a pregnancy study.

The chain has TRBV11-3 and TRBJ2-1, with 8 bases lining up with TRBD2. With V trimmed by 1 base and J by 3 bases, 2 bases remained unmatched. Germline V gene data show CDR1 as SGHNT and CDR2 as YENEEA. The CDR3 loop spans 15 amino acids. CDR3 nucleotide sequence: TGTGCCAGCAGCTTAGGGCTAGCGGGCTACAATGAGCAGTTCTTC. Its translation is CASSLGLAGYNEQFF.

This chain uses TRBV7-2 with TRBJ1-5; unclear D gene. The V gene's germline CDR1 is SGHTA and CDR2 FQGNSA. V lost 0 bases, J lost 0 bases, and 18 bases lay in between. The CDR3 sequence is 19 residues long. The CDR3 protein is CASSLAFPVPPYSNQPQHF. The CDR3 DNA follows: TGTGCCAGCAGCTTAGCGTTTCCGGTCCCGCCATATAGCAATCAGCCCCAGCATTTT. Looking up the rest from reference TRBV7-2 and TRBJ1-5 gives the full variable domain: GAGVSQSPSNKVTEKGKDVELRCDPISGHTALYWYRQSLGQGLEFLIYFQGNSAPDKSGLPSDRFSAERTGGSVSTLTIQRTQQEDSAVYLCASSLAFPVPPYSNQPQHFGDGTRLSIL.

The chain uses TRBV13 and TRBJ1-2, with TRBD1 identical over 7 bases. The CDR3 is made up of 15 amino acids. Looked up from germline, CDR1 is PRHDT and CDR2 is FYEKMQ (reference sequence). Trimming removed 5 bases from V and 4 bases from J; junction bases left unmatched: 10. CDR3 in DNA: TGTGCCAGCAGCCCCTTAACAGGGGACGCCTATGGCTACACCTTC. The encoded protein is CASSPLTGDAYGYTF.

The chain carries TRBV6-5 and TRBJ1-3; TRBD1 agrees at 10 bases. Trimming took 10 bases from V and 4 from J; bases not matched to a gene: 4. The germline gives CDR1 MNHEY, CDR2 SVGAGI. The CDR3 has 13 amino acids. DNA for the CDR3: TGTGCCACCAGGACAGGGGGAGGAAACACCATATATTTT. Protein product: CATRTGGGNTIYF.

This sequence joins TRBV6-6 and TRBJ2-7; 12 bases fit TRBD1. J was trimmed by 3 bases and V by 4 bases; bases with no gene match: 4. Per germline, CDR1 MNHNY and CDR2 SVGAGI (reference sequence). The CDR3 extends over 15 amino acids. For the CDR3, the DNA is TGTGCCAGCAGTTTGGGACAGGGGGCCCTCTACGAGCAGTACTTC. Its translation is CASSLGQGALYEQYF.

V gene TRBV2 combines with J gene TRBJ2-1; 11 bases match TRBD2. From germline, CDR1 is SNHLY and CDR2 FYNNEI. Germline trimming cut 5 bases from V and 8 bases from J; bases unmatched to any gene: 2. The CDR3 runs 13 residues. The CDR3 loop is CASSRLAGHEQFF. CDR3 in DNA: TGTGCCAGCAGTCGACTAGCGGGGCATGAGCAGTTCTTC.

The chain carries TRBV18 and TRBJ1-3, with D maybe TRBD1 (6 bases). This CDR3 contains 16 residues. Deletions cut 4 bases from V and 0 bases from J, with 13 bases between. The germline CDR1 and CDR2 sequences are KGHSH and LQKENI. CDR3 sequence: CASSQLDSHSGNTIYF. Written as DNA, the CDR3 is TGTGCCAGCTCACAGCTGGACAGCCACTCTGGAAACACCATATATTTT. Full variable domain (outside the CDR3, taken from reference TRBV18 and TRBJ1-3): NAGVMQNPRHLVRRRGQEARLRCSPMKGHSHVYWYRQLPEEGLKFMVYLQKENIIDESGMPKERFSAEFPKEGPSILRIQQVVRGDSAAYFCASSQLDSHSGNTIYFGEGSWLTVV.

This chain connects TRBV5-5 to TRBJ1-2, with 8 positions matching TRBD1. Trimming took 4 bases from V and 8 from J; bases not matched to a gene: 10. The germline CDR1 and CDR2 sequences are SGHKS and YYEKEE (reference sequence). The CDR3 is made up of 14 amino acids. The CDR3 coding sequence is TGTGCCAGCAGCCCATTTACAGGGGGGTACGGCTACACCTTC. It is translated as CASSPFTGGYGYTF.

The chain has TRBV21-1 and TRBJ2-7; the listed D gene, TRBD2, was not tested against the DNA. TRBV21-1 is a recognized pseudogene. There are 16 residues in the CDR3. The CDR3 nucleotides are TGTGCCAGCAGCAAAGTTGTTTCCCCCTACTCCTACGAGCAGTACTTC. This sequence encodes CASSKVVSPYSYEQYF.

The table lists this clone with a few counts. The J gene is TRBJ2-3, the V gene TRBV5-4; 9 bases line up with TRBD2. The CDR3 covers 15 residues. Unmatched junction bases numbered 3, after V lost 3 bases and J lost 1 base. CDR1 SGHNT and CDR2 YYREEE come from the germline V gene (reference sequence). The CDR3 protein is CASSSWTSGTDTQYF. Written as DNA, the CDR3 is TGTGCCAGCAGCTCATGGACTAGCGGCACAGATACGCAGTATTTT.

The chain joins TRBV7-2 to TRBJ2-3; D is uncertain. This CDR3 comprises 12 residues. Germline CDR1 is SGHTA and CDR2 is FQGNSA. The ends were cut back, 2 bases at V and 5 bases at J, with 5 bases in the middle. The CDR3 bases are TGTGCCAGCAGCTTACAGGAAGATACGCAGTATTTT. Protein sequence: CASSLQEDTQYF.

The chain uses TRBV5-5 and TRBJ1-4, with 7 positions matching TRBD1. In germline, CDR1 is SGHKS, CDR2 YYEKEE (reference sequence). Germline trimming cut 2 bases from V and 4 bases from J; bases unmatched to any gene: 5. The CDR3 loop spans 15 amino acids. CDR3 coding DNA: TGTGCCAGCAGCTTACGACAGGGCCTTAATGAAAAACTGTTTTTT. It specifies CASSLRQGLNEKLFF. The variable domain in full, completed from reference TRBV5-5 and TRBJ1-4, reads DAGVTQSPTHLIKTRGQQVTLRCSPISGHKSVSWYQQVLGQGPQFIFQYYEKEERGRGNFPDRFSARQFPNYSSELNVNALLLGDSALYLCASSLRQGLNEKLFFGSGTQLSVL.

The CDR3 protein is CASSLKGQGWFDQHF. DNA for the CDR3: TGTGCCAGCAGTTTAAAGGGACAGGGCTGGTTTGACCAGCATTTT. The chain has TRBV27 and TRBJ1-5; 9 nucleotides align to TRBD1. This CDR3 has 15 amino acids. Germline V gene sequence: CDR1 MNHEY, CDR2 SMNVEV (reference sequence). V gave up 2 bases and J gave up 12 bases; unmatched junction bases: 11.

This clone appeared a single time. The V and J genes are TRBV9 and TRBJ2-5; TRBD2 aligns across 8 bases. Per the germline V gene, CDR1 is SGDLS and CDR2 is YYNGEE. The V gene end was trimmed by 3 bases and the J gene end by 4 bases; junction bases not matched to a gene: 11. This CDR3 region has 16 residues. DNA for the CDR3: TGTGCCAGCAGCGCCCGGGGGGGGACTAACCCAGAGACCCAGTACTTC. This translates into CASSARGGTNPETQYF.